This passage covers 26 T cell receptor beta chains from one sample sequenced in a study of T cell repertoires in cytomegalovirus infection. TCRdb redid the calling of the reads with MiXCR, one entry per CDR3 protein. The sample carries nearly 550,000 distinct CDR3 sequences, more than 15% recorded once. Sequences were obtained from CD8+ T cells from PBMCs. Receptors originate from a human donor in good health (CMV status not recorded). Some clones in this sample may be carry-over from other donors' samples.

This clonotype has only one observation. The V call is TRBV20-1, the J call TRBJ2-7; 7 nucleotides agree with TRBD1. V shed 5 bases, J shed 1 base, and the junction held 5 bases outside the gene matches. The CDR3 covers 13 residues. Germline V lookup: CDR1 DFQATT, CDR2 SNEGSKA (reference sequence). The CDR3 protein is CSAPGQSSYEQYF. CDR3 sequence (DNA): TGCAGTGCTCCGGGACAGTCGTCCTACGAGCAGTACTTC.

This clonotype came up many times. This chain connects TRBV6-1 to TRBJ2-1; 8 positions agree with TRBD1. CDR1 and CDR2 (germline): MNHNS, SASEGT. The CDR3 consists of 14 residues. The V segment lost 8 bases and the J segment 2 bases; nucleotides outside the gene matches: 5. In DNA form, the CDR3 reads TGTGCCAGCCAAGACAGGGGAGCCTACAATGAGCAGTTCTTC. Protein: CASQDRGAYNEQFF.

The chain links TRBV28 to TRBJ2-7; D unresolved. Trimming took off 3 bases at V and 9 bases at J, with 9 bases between the two ends. Germline V CDR1 and CDR2: MDHEN, SYDVKM. The length of the CDR3 is 11 residues. The CDR3: CASSFRHAQYF. DNA of the CDR3: TGTGCCAGCAGTTTCCGCCACGCGCAGTACTTC. Full variable domain (remainder filled in from reference TRBV28 and TRBJ2-7): DVKVTQSSRYLVKRTGEKVFLECVQDMDHENMFWYRQDPGLGLRLIYFSYDVKMKEKGDIPEGYSVSREKKERFSLILESASTNQTSMYLCASSFRHAQYFGPGTRLTVT.

The chain employs TRBV14 and TRBJ2-7; 14 nucleotides line up with TRBD2. This CDR3 region has 17 residues. The trim removed 0 bases at V and 7 bases at J, leaving 8 bases unmatched. CDR1 SGHDN and CDR2 FVKESK come from the germline V gene. DNA of the CDR3: TGTGCCAGCAGCCAAGAGAGGGGACTAGCGGGAGCGAGGGAGCAGTACTTC. Translating gives CASSQERGLAGAREQYF.

This clonotype was recorded at least ten times. CDR3 sequence reads: CASSSGDGTGELFF. DNA for the CDR3: TGTGCCAGCAGCTCAGGGGACGGCACCGGGGAGCTGTTTTTT. The rearrangement joins TRBV7-9 to TRBJ2-2, with TRBD1 as a possible D gene (6 bases). The V gene's germline CDR1 is SEHNR and CDR2 FQNEAQ (reference sequence). Trimming left V 4 bases short and J 4 bases short, with 10 bases between. The CDR3 consists of 14 residues.

This clonotype was seen a few times. The gene calls are TRBV28 and TRBJ1-1; D is perhaps TRBD1 (5 bases). Deletions cut 6 bases from V and 3 bases from J, with 8 bases between. CDR1 MDHEN and CDR2 SYDVKM come from the germline V gene. The CDR3 is 12 residues long. The CDR3 is CASSREYTEAFF. CDR3 DNA: TGTGCCAGCAGCAGGGAGTACACTGAAGCTTTCTTT.

This clonotype was observed many times. The V call is TRBV5-1, the J call TRBJ2-7, with TRBD2 as a possible D gene (5 bases). This CDR3 is built from 15 residues. CDR1 is SGHRS, CDR2 YFSETQ, per germline. V was pared by 3 bases and J by 0 bases, with 13 bases between. CDR3 in DNA: TGCGCCAGCAGCTGGATCGGACTGTCCTCCTACGAGCAGTACTTC. It translates to CASSWIGLSSYEQYF.

This clonotype was observed at least ten times. The chain is built from TRBV7-2 and TRBJ2-1; D uncertain. The CDR3 has 13 residues. Deletions cut 3 bases from V and 10 bases from J, with 13 bases between. Looked up from germline, CDR1 is SGHTA and CDR2 is FQGNSA. Written as DNA, the CDR3 is TGTGCCAGCAGCTTCGCGTTAGGGTACGAGCAGTTCTTC. It codes for CASSFALGYEQFF.

This clonotype has just a few counts. The V and J genes are TRBV6-5 and TRBJ2-1; 8 bases are a match to TRBD2. The CDR3 covers 15 residues. The V and J ends lost 2 bases and 7 bases, in that order; junction bases with no gene match: 7. Germline lookup yields CDR1 MNHEY and CDR2 SVGAGI. The CDR3 spells CASSYNRGGRNEQFF. The CDR3 DNA sequence: TGTGCCAGCAGTTACAACCGGGGGGGCCGGAATGAGCAGTTCTTC.

This clonotype occurred many times. The chain uses TRBV7-9 and TRBJ2-3, with 8 nucleotides matching TRBD2. CDR1 is SEHNR, CDR2 FQNEAQ, per germline (reference sequence). The CDR3 totals 14 residues. Trimming took 1 base from V and 8 from J; bases not matched to a gene: 5. This chain's CDR3 is CASSLDQRESTQYF. CDR3 DNA sequence: TGTGCCAGCAGCTTAGATCAGCGGGAGAGTACGCAGTATTTT.

This clonotype appeared many times. This sequence joins TRBV18 and TRBJ1-2; D unclear. The CDR3 sequence is 13 residues long. The germline CDR1 and CDR2 sequences are KGHSH and LQKENI. V was shortened by 2 bases and J by 3 bases, with 7 bases between the two germline ends. This CDR3 is CASSPGEDYGYTF. The CDR3, as DNA: TGTGCCAGCTCACCAGGGGAGGACTATGGCTACACCTTC.

This rearrangement joins TRBV27 to TRBJ2-5, with D unclear. V gave up 8 bases and J gave up 1 base, with 11 bases separating them. There are 13 residues in the CDR3. CDR1 is MNHEY and CDR2 is SMNVEV in the germline V gene (reference sequence). The CDR3 region has the DNA TGTGCCAGCCAAGGTGGTATCCAAGAGACCCAGTACTTC. Amino acids: CASQGGIQETQYF.

In this sample, this clonotype turned up many times. The chain combines TRBV7-9 with TRBJ2-5, with TRBD2 identical over 13 bases. V was clipped by 4 bases and J by 2 bases; unmatched bases: 4. CDR3 length equals 16 residues. Germline V CDR1 and CDR2: SEHNR, FQNEAQ (reference sequence). The CDR3 DNA sequence: TGTGCCAGCAGCTCCAAACTAGCGGGAGGGCAAGAGACCCAGTACTTC. Translating gives CASSSKLAGGQETQYF.

This clonotype has ten or more counts. This sequence joins TRBV28 and TRBJ2-1, with D maybe TRBD2 (6 bases). The V end was cut by 5 bases, the J end by 4 bases, with 18 bases between. CDR3 length: 16 residues. Germline assignment: CDR1 MDHEN and CDR2 SYDVKM. The CDR3 sequence: CASSPSGRDQYNEQFF. DNA for the CDR3: TGTGCCAGCAGTCCTTCCGGGAGAGATCAGTACAATGAGCAGTTCTTC.

CDR3 sequence reads: CASSPPEADTQYF. For the CDR3, the DNA is TGTGCCAGCAGTCCCCCTGAGGCAGATACGCAGTATTTT. The chain recombines TRBV27 with TRBJ2-3; unclear D gene. Trimming shortened V by 5 bases and J by 4 bases, and 10 bases separated the two germline ends. Germline V gene data show CDR1 as MNHEY and CDR2 as SMNVEV (reference sequence). This CDR3 has 13 residues.

Ten or more counts support this clonotype. The rearrangement links TRBV11-2 to TRBJ1-1; the D gene is possibly TRBD1 (5 bases). Germline CDR1 SGHAT, CDR2 FQNNGV. Trimming removed 5 bases at V and 3 bases at J, with 10 bases between. The CDR3 has 13 residues. The CDR3 sequence is CASSPGADTEAFF. In nucleotides, the CDR3 is TGTGCCAGCAGCCCCGGGGCGGACACTGAAGCTTTCTTT.

This clonotype was picked up many times. V usage is TRBV12-3 or TRBV12-4 and J usage is TRBJ2-7; 7 bases are shared with TRBD1. The CDR3 length is 15 residues. Unmatched junction bases numbered 9, after V lost 3 bases and J lost 4 bases. The CDR3 loop is CASSFLAGGDYEQYF. DNA for the CDR3: TGTGCCAGCAGTTTTCTCGCAGGGGGAGATTACGAGCAGTACTTC.

This clonotype appeared a single time. It is unclear where the CDR3 begins or ends on the DNA, so no DNA is shown, and the CDR3 is as TCRdb lists it. This chain joins TRBV27 and TRBJ2-1; the table's TRBD2 call for D was not verified on the DNA. The length of the CDR3 is 16 amino acids, counting both ends. Germline V gene data show CDR1 as MNHEY and CDR2 as SMNVEV (reference sequence). CDR3 amino acids: CASSLGTGLAAGEQFF.

This clonotype was seen at least ten times. The CDR3 sequence: CASSRLADSYEQYF. CDR3 DNA: TGTGCCAGCAGTCGACTAGCGGATTCCTACGAGCAGTACTTC. The gene calls are TRBV6-6 and TRBJ2-7, with 9 bases identical to TRBD2. Germline CDR1 and CDR2: MNHNY and SVGAGI (reference sequence). CDR3 size: 14 residues. J was trimmed by 1 base and V by 5 bases; bases with no gene match: 3.

This clonotype was seen many times. This chain joins TRBV6-1 and TRBJ2-2; D is ambiguous. Germline lookup yields CDR1 MNHNS and CDR2 SASEGT. This CDR3 has 14 amino acids. V lost 8 bases and J 1 base, leaving 11 bases between the germline ends. The CDR3 DNA follows: TGTGCCAGCGCGGTCGCCCAGAACACCGGGGAGCTGTTTTTT. Its protein product is CASAVAQNTGELFF.

There are a few counts of this clonotype. The chain combines TRBV6-1 with TRBJ1-6; maybe TRBD1 (6 bases). Per germline, CDR1 MNHNS and CDR2 SASEGT. V gave up 5 bases and J gave up 9 bases, with 26 bases separating them. The CDR3 sequence is 18 residues long. The chain's CDR3 is CASSRVGQRTEGVSPLHF. CDR3 in DNA: TGTGCCAGCAGTAGGGTAGGACAGCGCACCGAGGGAGTTTCACCCCTCCACTTT.

This clonotype was seen ten or more times. The V call is TRBV7-4, the J call TRBJ2-1; D ambiguous. Trimming stripped 4 bases from V and 2 bases from J, with 12 bases between. CDR3 length: 15 residues. Per germline, CDR1 SGHVT and CDR2 SQSDAQ. CDR3 nucleotide sequence: TGTGCCAGCAGCTATCGACTCATAACCTACAATGAGCAGTTCTTC. It codes for CASSYRLITYNEQFF.

This clonotype was recorded a few times. The V gene is TRBV25-1, the J gene TRBJ1-5; D gene uncertain. The CDR3 loop spans 21 amino acids. CDR1 is MGHDK, CDR2 SYGVNS, per germline. Trimming took off 10 bases at V and 0 bases at J, with 34 bases between the two ends. CDR3 loop: CAMISVREGKGSKDSNQPQHF. CDR3 DNA: TGTGCCATGATATCCGTTCGGGAGGGTAAAGGGTCTAAGGATAGCAATCAGCCCCAGCATTTT.

This clonotype occurred many times. The gene calls are TRBV4-2 and TRBJ1-1, with D perhaps TRBD1 (6 bases). Trimming took off 1 base at V and 6 bases at J, with 18 bases between the two ends. Germline assignment: CDR1 LGHNA and CDR2 YNFKEQ. The CDR3 has 16 amino acids. The CDR3 region is CASSQGARGAGAEAFF. For the CDR3, the DNA is TGTGCCAGCAGCCAAGGAGCTCGGGGGGCAGGGGCTGAAGCTTTCTTT.

This clonotype was counted at least ten times. J is TRBJ1-1 and V is TRBV5-4; D possibly corresponds to TRBD1 (5 bases). Germline CDR1 and CDR2: SGHNT and YYREEE (reference sequence). The CDR3 covers 14 residues. Trimming removed 4 bases from V and 4 bases from J, with 14 bases in between. The CDR3 region is CASSPFDQGTEAFF. DNA of the CDR3: TGTGCCAGCAGCCCCTTTGACCAGGGCACTGAAGCTTTCTTT.

This chain joins TRBV27 and TRBJ1-5; TRBD1 matches at 8 bases. Germline V CDR1 and CDR2: MNHEY, SMNVEV (reference sequence). CDR3 size: 14 residues. The V and J ends lost 6 bases and 7 bases, in that order; junction bases with no gene match: 8. Here the CDR3 DNA reads TGTGCCAGCAGGAGACAGGGGAGGGGACAGCCCCAGCATTTT. It translates to CASRRQGRGQPQHF.